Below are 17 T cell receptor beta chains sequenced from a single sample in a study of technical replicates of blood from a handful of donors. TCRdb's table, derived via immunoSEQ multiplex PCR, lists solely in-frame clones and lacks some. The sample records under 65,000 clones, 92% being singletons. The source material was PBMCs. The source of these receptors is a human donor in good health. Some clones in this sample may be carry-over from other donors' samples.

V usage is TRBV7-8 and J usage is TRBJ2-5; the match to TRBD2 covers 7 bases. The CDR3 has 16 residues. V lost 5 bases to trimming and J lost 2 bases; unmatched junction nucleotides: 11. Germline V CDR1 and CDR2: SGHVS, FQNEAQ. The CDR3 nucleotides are TGTGCCAGCAGCCCGGTGGCTAGCGGAGAGCAAGAGACCCAGTACTTC. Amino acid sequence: CASSPVASGEQETQYF.

The CDR3 DNA sequence: TGTGCCAGCAGCCGGGGACAGGGCGGAGGCTACACCTTC. Its translation: CASSRGQGGGYTF. V usage is TRBV7-3 and J usage is TRBJ1-2; 9 nucleotides align to TRBD1. Trimming cost V 5 bases and J 8 bases; bases outside gene matches: 6. Germline V gives CDR1 SGHTA, CDR2 FQGTGA. The CDR3 totals 13 residues.

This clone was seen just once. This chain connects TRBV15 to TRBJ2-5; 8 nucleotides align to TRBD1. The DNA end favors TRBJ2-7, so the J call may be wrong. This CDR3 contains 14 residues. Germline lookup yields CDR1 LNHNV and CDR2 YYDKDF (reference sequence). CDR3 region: CATSRGDRGHEQYF. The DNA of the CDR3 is TGTGCCACCAGCAGAGGAGACAGGGGTCACGAGCAGTACTTC.

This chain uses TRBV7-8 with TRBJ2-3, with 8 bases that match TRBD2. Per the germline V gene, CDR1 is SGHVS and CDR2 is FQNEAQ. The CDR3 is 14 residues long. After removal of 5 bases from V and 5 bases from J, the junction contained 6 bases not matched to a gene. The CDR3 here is CASSAGGAIDTQYF. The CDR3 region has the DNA TGTGCCAGCAGCGCCGGGGGGGCTATAGATACGCAGTATTTT.

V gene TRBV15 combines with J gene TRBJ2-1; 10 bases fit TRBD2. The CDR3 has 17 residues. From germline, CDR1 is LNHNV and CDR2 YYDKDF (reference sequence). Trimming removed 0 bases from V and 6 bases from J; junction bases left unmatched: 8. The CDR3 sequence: CATSRDSHSGRGNEQFF. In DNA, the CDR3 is TGTGCCACCAGCAGAGACTCCCACAGCGGGAGGGGCAATGAGCAGTTCTTC. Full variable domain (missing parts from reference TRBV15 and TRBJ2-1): DAMVIQNPRYQVTQFGKPVTLSCSQTLNHNVMYWYQQKSSQAPKLLFHYYDKDFNNEADTPDNFQSRRPNTSFCFLDIRSPGLGDTAMYLCATSRDSHSGRGNEQFFGPGTRLTVL.

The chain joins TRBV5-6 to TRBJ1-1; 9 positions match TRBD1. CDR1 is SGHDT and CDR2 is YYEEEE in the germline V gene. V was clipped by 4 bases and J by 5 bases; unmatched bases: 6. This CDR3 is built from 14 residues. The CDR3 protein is CASSPYRGRTEAFF. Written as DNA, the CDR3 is TGTGCCAGCAGCCCCTACAGGGGGCGGACTGAAGCTTTCTTT.

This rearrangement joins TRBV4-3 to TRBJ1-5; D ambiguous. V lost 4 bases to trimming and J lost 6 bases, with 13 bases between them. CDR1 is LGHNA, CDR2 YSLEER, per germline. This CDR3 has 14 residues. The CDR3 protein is CASSPARGSQPQHF. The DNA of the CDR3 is TGCGCCAGCAGCCCGGCCCGGGGAAGTCAGCCCCAGCATTTT.

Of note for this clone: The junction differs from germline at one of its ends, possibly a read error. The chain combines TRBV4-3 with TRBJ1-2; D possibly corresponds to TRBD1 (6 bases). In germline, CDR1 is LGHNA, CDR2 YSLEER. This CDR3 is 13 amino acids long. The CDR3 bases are TGCGCCAGCAGCCAAGATATGGGCAGGGACACCTTATTC. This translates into CASSQDMGRDTLF.

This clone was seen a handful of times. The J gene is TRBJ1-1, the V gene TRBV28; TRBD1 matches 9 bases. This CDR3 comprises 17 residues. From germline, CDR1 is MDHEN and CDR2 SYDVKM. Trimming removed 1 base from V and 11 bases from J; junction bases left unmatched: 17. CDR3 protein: CASSLFGITGGPECAFF. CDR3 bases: TGTGCCAGCAGTTTATTTGGTATAACAGGGGGCCCTGAGTGTGCTTTCTTT.

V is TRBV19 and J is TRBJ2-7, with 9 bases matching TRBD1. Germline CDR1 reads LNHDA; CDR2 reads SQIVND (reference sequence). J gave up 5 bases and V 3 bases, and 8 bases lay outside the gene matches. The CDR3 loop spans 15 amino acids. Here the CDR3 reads CASSIRGQGVNEQYF. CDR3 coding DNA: TGTGCCAGTAGTATCCGGGGACAGGGCGTCAACGAGCAGTACTTC.

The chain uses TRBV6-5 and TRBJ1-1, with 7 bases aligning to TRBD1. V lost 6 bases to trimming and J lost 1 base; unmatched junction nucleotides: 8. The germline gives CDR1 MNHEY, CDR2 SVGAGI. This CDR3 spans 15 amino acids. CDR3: CASSDSRDRNTEAFF. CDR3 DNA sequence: TGTGCCAGCAGCGATTCCCGGGACAGGAACACTGAAGCTTTCTTT.

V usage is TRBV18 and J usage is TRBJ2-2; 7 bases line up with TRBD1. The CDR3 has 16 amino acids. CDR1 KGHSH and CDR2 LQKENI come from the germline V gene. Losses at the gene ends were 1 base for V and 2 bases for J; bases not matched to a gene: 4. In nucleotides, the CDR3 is TGTGCCAGCTCACCACAGGGGACAGTAAACACCGGGGAGCTGTTTTTT. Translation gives CASSPQGTVNTGELFF.

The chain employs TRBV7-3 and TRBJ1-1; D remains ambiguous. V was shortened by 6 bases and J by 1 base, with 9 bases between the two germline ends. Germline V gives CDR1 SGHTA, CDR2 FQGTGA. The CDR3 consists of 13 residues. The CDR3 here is CASSYRENTEAFF. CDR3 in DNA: TGTGCCAGCAGTTACCGGGAGAACACTGAAGCTTTCTTT.

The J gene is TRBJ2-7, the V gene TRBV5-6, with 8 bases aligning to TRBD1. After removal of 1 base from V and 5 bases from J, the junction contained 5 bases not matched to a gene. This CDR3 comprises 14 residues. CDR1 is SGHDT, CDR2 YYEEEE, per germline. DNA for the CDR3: TGTGCCAGCAGCTTGTTCCCAGGGGGCGACGAGCAGTACTTC. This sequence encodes CASSLFPGGDEQYF.

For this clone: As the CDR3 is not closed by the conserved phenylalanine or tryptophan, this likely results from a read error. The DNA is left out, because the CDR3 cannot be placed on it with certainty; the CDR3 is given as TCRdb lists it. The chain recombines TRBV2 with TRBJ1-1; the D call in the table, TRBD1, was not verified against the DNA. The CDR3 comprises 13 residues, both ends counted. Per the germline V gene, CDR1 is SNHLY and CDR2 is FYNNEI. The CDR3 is CASSDRMTVDRWS.

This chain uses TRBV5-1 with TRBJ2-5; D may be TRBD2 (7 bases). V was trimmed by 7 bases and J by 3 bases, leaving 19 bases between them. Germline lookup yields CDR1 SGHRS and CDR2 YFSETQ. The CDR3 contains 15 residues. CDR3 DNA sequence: TGCGCCAGCTTAAGGGGCGGGGGCCCTGAAGAGACCCAGTACTTC. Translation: CASLRGGGPEETQYF.

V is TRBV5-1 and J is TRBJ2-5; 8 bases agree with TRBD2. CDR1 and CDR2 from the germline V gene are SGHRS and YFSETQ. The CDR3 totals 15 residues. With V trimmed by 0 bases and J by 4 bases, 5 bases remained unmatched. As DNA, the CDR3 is TGCGCCAGCAGCTTGGTGCGGGGGGCTGCAGAGACCCAGTACTTC. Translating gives CASSLVRGAAETQYF.